This is a list of T cell receptor beta chains from one sample in a study of T cell repertoires in cytomegalovirus infection. Via MiXCR, TCRdb re-called the reads, giving one row per CDR3 protein. The repertoire consists of some 180,000 distinct CDR3 sequences, with roughly a fifth occurring once and the leading ten covering approximately 2.9%. Sample: PBMCs. The receptors were gathered from a human donor in good health (CMV status not recorded). Some clones in this sample may be carry-over from other donors' samples. The CDR3 runs from the conserved cysteine through the conserved F or W. A D gene is named only where the DNA matches it firmly. The size field is filled for only some rows; it gives once, few, many or a size class.

d_call clone_size j_call v_call cdr3_length cdr3_nt cdr3_aa
- few TRBJ1-5 TRBV27 15 TGTGCCAGCAGTCCCCTCGGGAAGGGCAATCAGCCCCAGCATTTT CASSPLGKGNQPQHF
TRBD2 - TRBJ2-1 TRBV7-3 14 TGTGCCAGCAGCCCGTGGACTAGCCTTGATGAGCAGTTCTTC CASSPWTSLDEQFF
- many TRBJ2-1 TRBV7-9 11 TGTGCCAGCAGTCCCGTCTGGGAGCAGTTCTTC CASSPVWEQFF
- many TRBJ1-3 TRBV7-2 15 TGTGCCAGCAGCTTAAACAAGGGGGCTGGAAACACCATATATTTT CASSLNKGAGNTIYF
TRBD1 - TRBJ2-6 TRBV11-3 19 TGTGCCAGCAGCTCATGGACAGGGGAGTTCTTTGCTGAGGCCAACGTCCTGACTTTC CASSSWTGEFFAEANVLTF
- many TRBJ2-5 TRBV7-2 14 TGTGCCAGCAGTTCCTTGACAGTACAAGAGACCCAGTACTTC CASSSLTVQETQYF
TRBD2 many TRBJ2-1 TRBV9 15 TGTGCCAGCAGCCTGACTAGCGGGGCATACAATGAGCAGTTCTTC CASSLTSGAYNEQFF
- few TRBJ2-1 TRBV11-3 16 TGTGCCAGCAGCTTGTCCCTTGGGCGCGTCTACAATGAGCAGTTCTTC CASSLSLGRVYNEQFF
TRBD2 many TRBJ2-1 TRBV7-2 16 TGTGCCAGCAGCTTAGTTGGTAGCGGGAGTTACAATGAGCAGTTCTTC CASSLVGSGSYNEQFF
- - TRBJ1-6 TRBV6-6 12 TGTGCCACCTCTAGGGCGCAAGGAACCCTCCACTTT CATSRAQGTLHF
- few TRBJ1-1 TRBV19 13 TGTGCCAGTAGATCTGGGGGTTGGACTGAAGCTTTCTTT CASRSGGWTEAFF
TRBD2 many TRBJ2-1 TRBV6-2/TRBV6-3 15 TGTGCCAGCAGTTGGACTAGCGGGCGTAACAATGAGCAGTTCTTC CASSWTSGRNNEQFF
TRBD2 - TRBJ2-3 TRBV5-6 17 TGTGCCAGCAGCGGGGCTCTGGCGGGAGGGCCAACAGATACGCAGTATTTT CASSGALAGGPTDTQYF
TRBD2 - TRBJ2-3 TRBV3-1 16 TGTGCCAGCAGTCCCGGGGCGGGAGTAGAAGCAGATACGCAGTATTTT CASSPGAGVEADTQYF
- - TRBJ2-3 TRBV20-1 15 TGCAGTGCTAGCTGGTCGAAGGGGCTCACAGATACGCAGTATTTT CSASWSKGLTDTQYF
- many TRBJ1-2 TRBV7-3 13 TGTGCCAGCAGCACGGGGTCGAACTATGGCTACACCTTC CASSTGSNYGYTF
- many TRBJ2-2 TRBV7-3 13 TGTGCCAGCAGCTTAGCGGGGATCGGGGAGCTGTTTTTT CASSLAGIGELFF
- - TRBJ1-4 TRBV5-5 14 TGTGCCAGCAGCTTGGGAGGGGACCGGGAAAAACTGTTTTTT CASSLGGDREKLFF
TRBD1 - TRBJ1-2 TRBV6-1 15 TGTGCCAGCAGTGAAGGGACAGGCCTATACTATGGCTACACCTTC CASSEGTGLYYGYTF
- - TRBJ2-5 TRBV7-9 15 TGTGCCAGCAGCCAAGGCACAGGGGAGGGAGAGACCCAGTACTTC CASSQGTGEGETQYF
- few TRBJ1-1 TRBV5-1 16 TGCGCCAGCAGCTTGGATTTTGCAGGGACGAACACTGAAGCTTTCTTT CASSLDFAGTNTEAFF
TRBD1 - TRBJ2-3 TRBV6-5 17 TGTGCCAGCAATCTGAGCCCGGACAGGGTATTCCCAGATACGCAGTATTTT CASNLSPDRVFPDTQYF
TRBD1 many TRBJ1-5 TRBV6-2/TRBV6-3 15 TGTGCCAGCCTGGACAGGAGCCGTAGCAATCAGCCCCAGCATTTT CASLDRSRSNQPQHF
- - TRBJ2-6 TRBV30 15 TGTGCCTGGAGTCGGGGTTATGCTGGGGCCAACGTCCTGACTTTC CAWSRGYAGANVLTF
- - TRBJ2-1 TRBV10-3 12 TGTGCCATCAGTGCTAATTCCTTTGAGCAGTTCTTC CAISANSFEQFF